A selection of T cell receptor beta chains follows, all from one sample in a study of response to subunit inactivated influenza vaccine. TCRdb used MiXCR to reprocess the RT-PCR reads, holding one entry per CDR3 protein. The sample records 450,000 to 600,000 distinct CDR3 sequences, 6.5% to 8% being singletons. The input for sequencing was PBMCs from blood, taken 23 months after vaccination. These TCRs come from a man between 50 and 75 years old who received an inactivated influenza vaccine. Both conserved end residues are part of each CDR3. The D gene is left open where the match is weak. A row's size may be missing; if present it is once, few, many or a size class.

j_call,clone_size,v_call,d_call,cdr3_aa,cdr3_nt
TRBJ2-4,many,TRBV6-5,TRBD1,CASSYNRGNIQYF,TGTGCCAGCAGTTACAACAGGGGGAACATTCAGTACTTC
TRBJ2-5,NA,TRBV15,NA,CATSTHLYQETQCF,TGTGCCACCAGCACACACCTGTACCAAGAGACCCAGTGCTTC
TRBJ1-3,NA,TRBV6-5,NA,CASTGDAGNTIYF,TGTGCCAGCACAGGGGACGCCGGAAACACCATATATTTT
TRBJ2-3,NA,TRBV3-1,NA,CASSQAGTRRVDTQYF,TGTGCCAGCAGCCAAGCGGGTACCAGGCGGGTGGATACGCAGTATTTT
TRBJ2-7,NA,TRBV2,NA,CASAGQLYEQYF,TGTGCCAGCGCGGGACAGCTCTACGAGCAGTACTTC
TRBJ1-5,NA,TRBV7-2,NA,CASSWRSGRDSAQHF,TGTGCCAGCAGCTGGCGGTCGGGACGGGATTCAGCCCAGCATTTT
TRBJ2-7,NA,TRBV2,TRBD2,CASRGAGGLISPSYEQYF,TGTGCCAGCAGGGGAGCGGGGGGCCTTATTTCCCCCTCCTACGAGCAGTACTTC
TRBJ2-4,NA,TRBV6-2/TRBV6-3,NA,CASSMVDIFHQYF,TGTGCCAGCAGTATGGTCGACATTTTCCACCAGTACTTC
TRBJ1-1,NA,TRBV25-1,TRBD1,CASSVYSGTASEAFF,TGTGCCAGCAGTGTTTATTCCGGGACAGCGTCTGAAGCTTTCTTT
TRBJ2-1,few,TRBV27,NA,CASSPLEPYYNEQFF,TGTGCCAGCAGTCCACTAGAGCCCTACTACAATGAGCAGTTCTTC
TRBJ1-2,NA,TRBV29-1,TRBD1,CSVGTGQHRGGYTF,TGCAGCGTTGGGACGGGACAGCATAGAGGAGGCTACACCTTC
TRBJ2-1,few,TRBV7-2,NA,CVSSHRYEQFF,TGTGTCAGCAGCCACAGGTATGAGCAGTTCTTC
TRBJ2-1,few,TRBV6-5,NA,CASSYSGLVSDEQFF,TGTGCCAGCAGTTACTCGGGACTTGTTTCTGATGAGCAGTTCTTC
TRBJ1-1,NA,TRBV6-2/TRBV6-3,NA,CASSPGQTEAFF,TGTGCCAGCAGCCCGGGGCAGACTGAAGCTTTCTTT
TRBJ2-1,few,TRBV28,NA,CASSLPDSEQFF,TGTGCCAGCAGTTTACCTGACAGTGAGCAGTTCTTC
TRBJ2-3,many,TRBV5-5,NA,CASSRGELSTDTQYF,TGTGCCAGCAGCAGGGGGGAGCTTAGCACAGATACGCAGTATTTT
TRBJ2-7,NA,TRBV6-6,NA,CASRLGGAYEQYF,TGTGCCAGCCGTCTAGGGGGGGCATACGAGCAGTACTTC
TRBJ2-1,NA,TRBV7-8,NA,CASSPLEGQSYNEQFF,TGTGCCAGCAGCCCTTTGGAGGGACAGTCTTACAATGAGCAGTTCTTC
TRBJ2-1,NA,TRBV3-1,TRBD2,CASSPTGTSEGYNEQFF,TGTGCCAGCAGCCCCACCGGGACTAGCGAAGGCTACAATGAGCAGTTCTTC
TRBJ1-1,NA,TRBV20-1,NA,CSGRPEGTFF,TGCAGTGGGCGTCCTGAAGGTACTTTCTTT